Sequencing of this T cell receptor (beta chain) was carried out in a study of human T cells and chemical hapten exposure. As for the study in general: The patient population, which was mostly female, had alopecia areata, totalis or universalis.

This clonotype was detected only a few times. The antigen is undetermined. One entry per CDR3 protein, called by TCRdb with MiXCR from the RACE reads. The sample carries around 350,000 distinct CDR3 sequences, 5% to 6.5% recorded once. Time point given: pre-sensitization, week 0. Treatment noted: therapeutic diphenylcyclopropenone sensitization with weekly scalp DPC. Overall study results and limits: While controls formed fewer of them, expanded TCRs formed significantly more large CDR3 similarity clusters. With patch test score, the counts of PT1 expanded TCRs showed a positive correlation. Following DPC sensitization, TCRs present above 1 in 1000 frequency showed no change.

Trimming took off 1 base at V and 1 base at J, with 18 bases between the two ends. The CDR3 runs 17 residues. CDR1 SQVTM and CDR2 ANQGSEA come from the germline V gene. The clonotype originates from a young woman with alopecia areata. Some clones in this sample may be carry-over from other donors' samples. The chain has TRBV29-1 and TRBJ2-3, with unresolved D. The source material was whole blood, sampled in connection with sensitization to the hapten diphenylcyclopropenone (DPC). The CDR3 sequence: CSVEGVRQPTGTDTQYF. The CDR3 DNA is TGCAGCGTTGAAGGGGTACGGCAGCCGACGGGCACAGATACGCAGTATTTT.